This T cell receptor (beta chain) derives from a study of T-cell reconstitution after alpha-beta-depleted transplantation in children. CDR1 and CDR2 from the germline V gene are MNHEY and SVGAGI. The CDR3 contains 17 residues. V lost 0 bases, J lost 3 bases, and 12 bases lay in between. A library of TCRbeta sequences, prepared with unique molecular identifiers, was generated. Each CDR3 protein is one row after TCRdb ran MiXCR on the PCR reads. The repertoire holds around 580,000 distinct CDR3 sequences, around 23% seen once, with 13% to 15% in the top ten. The sequencing used PBMCs, mostly from graft donor cells, collected 360 days after TCRalphabeta/CD19-depleted stem cell transplant. The chain joins TRBV6-5 to TRBJ2-6, with a weak D call TRBD1 (6 bases). This sequence originates from a boy younger than two who had a stem cell transplant for acute myeloid leukemia, so the T cells may come from the graft donor. The CDR3 DNA follows: TGTGCCAGCAGTTACTCGATTCAGGGGCTTGGGGCCAACGTCCTGACTTTC. Translation gives CASSYSIQGLGANVLTF.